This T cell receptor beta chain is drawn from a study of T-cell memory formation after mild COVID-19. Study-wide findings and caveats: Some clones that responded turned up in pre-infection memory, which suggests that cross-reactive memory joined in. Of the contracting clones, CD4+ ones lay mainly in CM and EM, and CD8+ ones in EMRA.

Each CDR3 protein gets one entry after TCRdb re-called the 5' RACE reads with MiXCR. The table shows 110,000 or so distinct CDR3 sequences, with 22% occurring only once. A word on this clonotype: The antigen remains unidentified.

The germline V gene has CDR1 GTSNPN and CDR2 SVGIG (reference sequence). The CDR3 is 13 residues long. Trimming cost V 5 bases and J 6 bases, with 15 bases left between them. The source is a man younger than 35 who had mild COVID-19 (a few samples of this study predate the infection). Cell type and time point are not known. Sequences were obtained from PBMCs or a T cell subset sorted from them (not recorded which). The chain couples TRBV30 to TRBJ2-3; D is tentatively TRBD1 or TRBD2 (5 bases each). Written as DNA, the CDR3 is TGTGCCTGGGCTCCATGGGGGTCGGATACGCAGTATTTT. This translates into CAWAPWGSDTQYF.